Sequencing of this T cell receptor (beta chain) was carried out in a study of blood T cells in healthy people across ages. Through a sample-barcoded 5' primer and a J-beta primer mix, a second PCR was run for roughly 7 to 11 cycles. Via MiXCR, TCRdb re-called the 5' RACE reads, giving one row per CDR3 protein. In the table there are approximately 600,000 distinct CDR3 sequences, roughly 53% of which are singletons. Germline loops: CDR1 SQVTM, CDR2 ANQGSEA. The CDR3 has 14 amino acids. Input material: blood. The TCR was taken from a man in his sixties in good health. The chain recombines TRBV29-1 with TRBJ2-3; weak D call: TRBD1 (5 bases). For the CDR3, the DNA is TGCAGTGCTTCCAGGGCCTCGATCACAGATACGCAGTATTTT. Translated, it gives CSASRASITDTQYF.